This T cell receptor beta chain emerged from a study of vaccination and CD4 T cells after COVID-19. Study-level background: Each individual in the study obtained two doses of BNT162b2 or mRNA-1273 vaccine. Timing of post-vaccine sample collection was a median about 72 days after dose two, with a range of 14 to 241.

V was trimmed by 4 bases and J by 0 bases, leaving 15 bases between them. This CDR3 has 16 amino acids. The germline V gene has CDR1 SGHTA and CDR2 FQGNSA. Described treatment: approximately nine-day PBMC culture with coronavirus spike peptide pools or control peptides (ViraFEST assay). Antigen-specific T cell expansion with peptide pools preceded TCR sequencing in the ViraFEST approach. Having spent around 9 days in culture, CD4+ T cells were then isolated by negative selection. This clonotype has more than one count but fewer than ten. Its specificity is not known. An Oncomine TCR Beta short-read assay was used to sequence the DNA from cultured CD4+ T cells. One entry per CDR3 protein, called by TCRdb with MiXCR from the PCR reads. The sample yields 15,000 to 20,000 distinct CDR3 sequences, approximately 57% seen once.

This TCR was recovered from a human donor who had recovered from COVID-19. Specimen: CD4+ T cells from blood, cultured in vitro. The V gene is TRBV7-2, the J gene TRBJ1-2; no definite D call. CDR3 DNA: TGTGCCAGCAGCTCGGGGAGCTCATCTACTAACTATGGCTACACCTTC. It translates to CASSSGSSSTNYGYTF. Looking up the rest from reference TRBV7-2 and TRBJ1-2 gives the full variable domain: GAGVSQSPSNKVTEKGKDVELRCDPISGHTALYWYRQSLGQGLEFLIYFQGNSAPDKSGLPSDRFSAERTGGSVSTLTIQRTQQEDSAVYLCASSSGSSSTNYGYTFGSGTRLTVV.